This TCR beta chain appears in the sequencing data of a study of PD-1 blockade in classical Hodgkin lymphoma. On this clone: Its matching antigen is unknown.

General study results and limits: By C4D1 there was a significant rise in CD4+ TCR diversity but not in CD8+ TCR diversity. Newly diagnosed patients were reported to exhibit reduced baseline TCR diversity relative to healthy donors.

Using immunoSEQ multiplex PCR, the repertoire was profiled, and TCRdb retains in-frame clones only, with some absent. The sample yields some 21,000 clones, 75% to 90% seen once. Described time point: cycle 4 day 1 (C4D1), after less than 7 weeks of nivolumab. Each of the patients experienced relapse following autologous stem cell transplantation, and their brentuximab vedotin exposure differed. The sample was peripheral blood mononuclear cells (PBMCs), taken before the fourth cycle of nivolumab. The clonotype was recovered from a human donor with classical Hodgkin lymphoma.

CDR3 nucleotides: TGTGCCAGCCACTATTCGGGGGACAGGGGCCATGAGCAGTTCTTC. It encodes CASHYSGDRGHEQFF. The rearrangement uses TRBV28 and TRBJ2-1, with TRBD1 identical over 10 bases. The CDR3 loop spans 15 amino acids. CDR1 and CDR2 from the germline V gene are MDHEN and SYDVKM. J was trimmed by 8 bases and V by 8 bases; bases with no gene match: 12. The full variable domain, in which reference TRBV28 and TRBJ2-1 provide the parts outside the CDR3, is DVKVTQSSRYLVKRTGEKVFLECVQDMDHENMFWYRQDPGLGLRLIYFSYDVKMKEKGDIPEGYSVSREKKERFSLILESASTNQTSMYLCASHYSGDRGHEQFFGPGTRLTVL.